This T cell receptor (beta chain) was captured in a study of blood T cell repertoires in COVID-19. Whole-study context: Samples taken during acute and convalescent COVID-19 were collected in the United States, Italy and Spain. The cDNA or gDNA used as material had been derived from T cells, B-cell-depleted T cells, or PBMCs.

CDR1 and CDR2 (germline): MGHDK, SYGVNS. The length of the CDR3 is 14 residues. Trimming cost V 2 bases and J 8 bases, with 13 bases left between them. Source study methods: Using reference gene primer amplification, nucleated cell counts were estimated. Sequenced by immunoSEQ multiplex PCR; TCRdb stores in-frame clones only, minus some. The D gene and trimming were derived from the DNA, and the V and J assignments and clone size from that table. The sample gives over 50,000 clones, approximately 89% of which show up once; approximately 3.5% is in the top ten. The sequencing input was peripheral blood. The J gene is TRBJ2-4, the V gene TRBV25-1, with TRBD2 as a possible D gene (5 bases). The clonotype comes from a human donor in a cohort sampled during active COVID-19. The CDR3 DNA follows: TGTGCCAGCAGTGAACAGACCGACGGGGACATTCAGTACTTC. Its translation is CASSEQTDGDIQYF.